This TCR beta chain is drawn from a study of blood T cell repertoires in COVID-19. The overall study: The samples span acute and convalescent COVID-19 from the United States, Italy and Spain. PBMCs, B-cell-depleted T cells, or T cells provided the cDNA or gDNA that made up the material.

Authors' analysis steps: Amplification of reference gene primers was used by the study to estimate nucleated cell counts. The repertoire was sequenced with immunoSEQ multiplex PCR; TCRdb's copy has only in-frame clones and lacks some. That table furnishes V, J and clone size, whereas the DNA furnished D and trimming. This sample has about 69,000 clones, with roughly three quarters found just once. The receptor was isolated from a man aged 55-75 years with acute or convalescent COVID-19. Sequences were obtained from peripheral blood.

The CDR3 DNA sequence: TGCGCCAGCAGTCCGACTAGCGGGGGTGAGACCGGGGAGCTGTTTTTT. Translated, it gives CASSPTSGGETGELFF. The chain joins TRBV5-1 to TRBJ2-2, with 12 nucleotides matching TRBD2. In germline, CDR1 is SGHRS, CDR2 YFSETQ. Germline trimming cut 5 bases from V and 5 bases from J; bases unmatched to any gene: 7. This CDR3 region has 16 residues.